Each of the 21 T cell receptor beta chains below was sequenced from the same sample in a study of PD-1 blockade in classical Hodgkin lymphoma. The method was immunoSEQ multiplex PCR; TCRdb's version includes in-frame clones alone and lacks a portion of them. Found here are over 20,000 clones, 75% to 90% of them singletons; the top ten hold about an eighth. Time point specified: cycle 4 day 1 (C4D1), after 6 weeks of nivolumab. Following autologous stem cell transplantation, relapse occurred in every patient, and exposure to brentuximab vedotin varied. Sequenced here: peripheral blood mononuclear cells (PBMCs), sampled before the fourth cycle of nivolumab. All receptors come from a human donor with classical Hodgkin lymphoma.

The V gene is TRBV4-3, the J gene TRBJ2-1; 10 bases fit TRBD2. V lost 4 bases and J lost 6; bases outside the gene matches: 9. This CDR3 region has 16 residues. The germline V gene encodes CDR1 LGHNA and CDR2 YSLEER. The CDR3 nucleotides read TGCGCCAGCAGCCCCACCGCACTAGCGGGATTCAATGAGCAGTTCTTC. Residues: CASSPTALAGFNEQFF.

The chain uses TRBV10-3 and TRBJ1-4; no clear D. In germline, CDR1 is ENHRY, CDR2 SYGVKD. V was pared by 3 bases and J by 2 bases, with 10 bases between. The CDR3 loop spans 15 amino acids. CDR3 nucleotide sequence: TGTGCCATCAGTGAAGGACCCGGGACTAATGAAAAACTGTTTTTT. It translates to CAISEGPGTNEKLFF.

J is TRBJ2-3 and V is TRBV7-3; D might be TRBD2 (5 bases). V dropped 5 bases and J dropped 3 bases, with 18 bases sitting between them. The germline V gene encodes CDR1 SGHTA and CDR2 FQGTGA. CDR3 length: 16 residues. The CDR3 region is CASSPFRGETTDTQYF. The CDR3 DNA is TGTGCCAGCAGCCCCTTCCGTGGGGAGACAACAGATACGCAGTATTTT.

This chain joins TRBV9 and TRBJ2-1, with TRBD2 matching over 11 bases. V was clipped by 2 bases and J by 3 bases; unmatched bases: 4. The CDR3 is made up of 16 amino acids. Germline V lookup: CDR1 SGDLS, CDR2 YYNGEE. The CDR3 bases are TGTGCCAGCAGCGTTCTAGCGGGAGGATTCTACAATGAGCAGTTCTTC. Translation gives CASSVLAGGFYNEQFF.

This clone was seen once. The rearrangement links TRBV28 to TRBJ1-4, with 7 bases identical to TRBD1. The CDR3 is 17 residues long. Germline V gene lookup returns CDR1 MDHEN and CDR2 SYDVKM. The junction had 14 bases not matched to a gene; V was cut back by 3 bases and J by 7 bases. CDR3 region: CASSFEGPQGGREKLFF. The CDR3 nucleotides are TGTGCCAGCAGTTTTGAGGGACCGCAGGGGGGTCGTGAAAAACTGTTTTTT. Full variable domain (outside the CDR3, taken from reference TRBV28 and TRBJ1-4): DVKVTQSSRYLVKRTGEKVFLECVQDMDHENMFWYRQDPGLGLRLIYFSYDVKMKEKGDIPEGYSVSREKKERFSLILESASTNQTSMYLCASSFEGPQGGREKLFFGSGTQLSVL.

The chain links TRBV27 to TRBJ2-1, with unresolved D. The CDR3 extends over 13 amino acids. Per germline, CDR1 MNHEY and CDR2 SMNVEV (reference sequence). V was trimmed by 5 bases and J by 4 bases, leaving 9 bases between them. The CDR3 loop is CASSLYLYNEQFF. The DNA for the CDR3 is TGTGCCAGCAGTCTATATTTATACAATGAGCAGTTCTTC.

This clone came up once. The CDR3 sequence: CASSSLAPYQETQYF. The CDR3 region has the DNA TGCGCCAGCAGTTCTTTGGCCCCGTACCAAGAGACCCAGTACTTC. The rearrangement joins TRBV5-1 to TRBJ2-5; D ambiguous. CDR1 is SGHRS, CDR2 YFSETQ, per germline. This CDR3 comprises 15 residues. Trimming left V 5 bases short and J 0 bases short, with 14 bases between.

This clone was detected once. The chain joins TRBV2 to TRBJ2-7; D remains ambiguous. Trimming removed 2 bases from V and 1 base from J, with 3 bases in between. Germline CDR1 and CDR2: SNHLY and FYNNEI. The CDR3 has 12 residues. The CDR3: CASSETSYEQYF. CDR3 in DNA: TGTGCCAGCAGTGAAACGTCCTACGAGCAGTACTTC.

To note about this clone: No conserved phenylalanine or tryptophan is present at the end of the CDR3, so a read error is the likely explanation. The chain uses TRBV5-1 and TRBJ1-2; the D gene is possibly TRBD1 (6 bases). The CDR3 length is 15 residues. The V gene lost 0 bases and the J gene lost 4 bases, with 13 bases spanning the gap. The V gene's germline CDR1 is SGHRS and CDR2 YFSETQ. Here the CDR3 reads CASSLVTTGPYGYTS. CDR3 DNA sequence: TGCGCCAGCAGCTTGGTTACGACAGGTCCCTATGGCTACACCTCC.

The CDR3 here is CASSQDDYSAPEAYNEQFF. The DNA for the CDR3 is TGCGCCAGCAGCCAAGACGATTACAGCGCTCCCGAAGCCTACAATGAGCAGTTCTTC. The chain carries TRBV4-3 and TRBJ2-1; D call uncertain. V shed 0 bases and J shed 2 bases, with 20 bases lying between them. CDR3 length: 19 residues. Germline V lookup: CDR1 LGHNA, CDR2 YSLEER.

Only a few counts were recorded for this clone. V is TRBV18 and J is TRBJ1-5; possibly TRBD1 for D (5 bases). The CDR3 runs 14 residues. CDR1 is KGHSH and CDR2 is LQKENI in the germline V gene. V lost 1 base, J lost 3 bases, and 7 bases lay in between. CDR3 in amino acids: CASSPQGFNQPQHF. The CDR3 region has the DNA TGTGCCAGCTCACCACAGGGGTTCAATCAGCCCCAGCATTTT.

The chain joins TRBV9 to TRBJ1-2, with a tentative D call TRBD1 (5 bases). Germline CDR1 is SGDLS and CDR2 is YYNGEE. The length of the CDR3 is 14 residues. Trimming took 2 bases from V and 0 from J, leaving 8 bases between them. The CDR3 reads CASSVAGTNYGYTF. CDR3 coding DNA: TGTGCCAGCAGCGTGGCAGGGACTAACTATGGCTACACCTTC. The entire variable domain, with the rest obtained from reference TRBV9 and TRBJ1-2, is as follows: DSGVTQTPKHLITATGQRVTLRCSPRSGDLSVYWYQQSLDQGLQFLIQYYNGEERAKGNILERFSAQQFPDLHSELNLSSLELGDSALYFCASSVAGTNYGYTFGSGTRLTVV.

The chain couples TRBV5-1 to TRBJ2-2, with no clear D. V lost 0 bases to trimming and J lost 2 bases, with 5 bases between them. The length of the CDR3 is 14 residues. Germline V gene data show CDR1 as SGHRS and CDR2 as YFSETQ. CDR3 sequence: CASSLDVNTGELFF. The CDR3 nucleotides read TGCGCCAGCAGCTTGGACGTTAACACCGGGGAGCTGTTTTTT.

In its sample, this clone was seen once. The chain recombines TRBV27 with TRBJ2-7, with D perhaps matching TRBD1 (5 bases). This CDR3 has 13 residues. The germline CDR1 and CDR2 sequences are MNHEY and SMNVEV (reference sequence). Between the trimmed V and J ends, which lost 4 bases and 2 bases, there was a span of 9 bases. The DNA of the CDR3 is TGTGCCAGCAGTTACGGACATGCCTACGAGCAGTACTTC. Translated, it gives CASSYGHAYEQYF.

The V and J genes are TRBV7-2 and TRBJ1-2, with 9 bases identical to TRBD1. V shed 5 bases, J shed 2 bases, and the junction held 6 bases outside the gene matches. The CDR3 extends over 15 amino acids. From germline, CDR1 is SGHTA and CDR2 FQGNSA. DNA of the CDR3: TGTGCCAGCAGCGCACAACAGGGGGCGAACTATGGCTACACCTTC. It translates to CASSAQQGANYGYTF.

There are a few counts of this clone. The gene calls are TRBV21-1 and TRBJ1-5. TRBV21-1 is assigned pseudogene status. CDR3 length: 12 residues. Here the CDR3 reads CASRGGNQPQHF. The CDR3 DNA reads TGTGCCAGCCGGGGGGGCAATCAGCCCCAGCATTTT.

The genes are TRBV4-1 and TRBJ2-5; TRBD2 agrees at 13 bases. The V segment lost 0 bases and the J segment 3 bases; nucleotides outside the gene matches: 4. Looked up from germline, CDR1 is MGHRA and CDR2 is YSYEKL. The CDR3 spans 17 residues. Here the CDR3 reads CASSQDRGTSGKETQYF. CDR3 sequence (DNA): TGCGCCAGCAGCCAAGACCGAGGGACTAGCGGGAAAGAGACCCAGTACTTC.

This CDR3 is CASSFFGASGSSNEQFF. The CDR3 DNA reads TGTGCCAGCAGCTTCTTCGGGGCTAGCGGGAGTTCCAATGAGCAGTTCTTC. The chain employs TRBV5-5 and TRBJ2-1; 10 positions agree with TRBD2. The CDR3 contains 17 residues. CDR1 and CDR2 (germline): SGHKS, YYEKEE (reference sequence). Losses at the gene ends were 2 bases for V and 6 bases for J; bases not matched to a gene: 11.

The V call is TRBV6-5, the J call TRBJ1-4; D is perhaps TRBD1 (6 bases). Germline V lookup: CDR1 MNHEY, CDR2 SVGAGI. Trimming removed 5 bases from V and 4 bases from J, with 11 bases in between. The CDR3 totals 14 residues. The CDR3 loop is CASSQDRINEKLFF. CDR3 coding DNA: TGTGCCAGCAGTCAAGACAGGATTAATGAAAAACTGTTTTTT.

The rearrangement links TRBV19 to TRBJ1-5; TRBD1 matches at 8 bases. CDR1 and CDR2 from the germline V gene are LNHDA and SQIVND (reference sequence). The trim removed 1 base at V and 6 bases at J, leaving 5 bases unmatched. The CDR3 totals 15 residues. DNA of the CDR3: TGTGCCAGTAGTATAGGGGGCAGGGGGCTTCAGCCCCAGCATTTT. It translates to CASSIGGRGLQPQHF.

This clone was seen a single time. The chain is built from TRBV19 and TRBJ1-2; perhaps TRBD1 as D (6 bases). V was clipped by 6 bases and J by 5 bases, with 31 bases between them. There are 19 residues in the CDR3. Germline CDR1 and CDR2: LNHDA and SQIVND (reference sequence). CDR3 nucleotides: TGTGCCAGTAGCTCAATTGCCTCCTCAGGGGCTACCGGGGTATATGGCTACACCTTC. It codes for CASSSIASSGATGVYGYTF.